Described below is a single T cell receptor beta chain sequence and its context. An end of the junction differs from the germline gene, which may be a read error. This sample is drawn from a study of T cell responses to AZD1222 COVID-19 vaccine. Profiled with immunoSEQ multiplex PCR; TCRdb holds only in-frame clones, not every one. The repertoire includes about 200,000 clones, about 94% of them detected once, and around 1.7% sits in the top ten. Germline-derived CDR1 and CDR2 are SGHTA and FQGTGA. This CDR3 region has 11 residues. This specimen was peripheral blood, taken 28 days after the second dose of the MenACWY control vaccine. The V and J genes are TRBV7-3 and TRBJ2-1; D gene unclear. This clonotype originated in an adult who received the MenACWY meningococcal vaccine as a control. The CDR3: CASSLYDEQFF. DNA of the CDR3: TGTGCCAGCTCCCTCTACGATGAGCAGTTCTTC.